This T cell receptor (beta chain) is drawn from a study of naive and memory T cell subsets. Two oligonucleotides, mixed equimolar, formed the beta constant-region primer covering TRBC1 and TRBC2. Four rounds of PCR amplified the ligated cDNA using nested alpha and beta constant-region primers plus SP2. Each CDR3 protein is one row after TCRdb ran MiXCR on the UMI-ligation and nested PCR reads. Found here are more than 100,000 distinct CDR3 sequences, approximately 37% of them singletons; the top ten hold 0.75% to 1%. Trimming removed 5 bases from V and 6 bases from J, with 19 bases in between. In germline, CDR1 is MNHEY, CDR2 SVGEGT. The CDR3 consists of 16 residues. This clonotype came up once.

The sequenced material came from central memory CD4+ T cells from blood. This clonotype was sampled from a human donor in good health. The genes are TRBV6-2 or TRBV6-3 and TRBJ2-2; possibly TRBD1 or TRBD2 for D (5 bases each). CDR3 residues: CASSTGTRGIAGELFF. DNA for the CDR3: TGTGCCAGCAGTACCGGGACCCGAGGCATTGCCGGGGAGCTGTTTTTT.